Here is one T cell receptor beta chain with its context. Its antigen is unidentified. The data derive from a study of T cells in Graves' hyperthyroidism and ophthalmopathy. Study-wide points: Expanded thyroid clonotypes (above 0.001) were mostly also found in blood.

Amplified regions were TCR beta CDR3 sequences from RNA transcripts. The HTBI primer set drove a first-round RT-PCR of the TCR CDR3. One entry per CDR3 protein results from TCRdb running MiXCR on the multiplex PCR reads. The data contain 500,000 to 600,000 distinct CDR3 sequences, 46% of them seen just once; the ten biggest clones take up approximately 7.5%. Sequenced input: peripheral blood or thyroid tissue (not recorded which). The sequence came from a woman aged 18 to 35 with Graves' hyperthyroidism.

CDR3 sequence reads: CASSLGPTSGSFYEQYF. The DNA of the CDR3 is TGTGCCAGCAGCTTAGGCCCGACTAGCGGGAGTTTTTACGAGCAGTACTTC. This chain uses TRBV7-9 with TRBJ2-7; 12 nucleotides align to TRBD2. The CDR3 has 17 residues. CDR1 and CDR2 (germline): SEHNR, FQNEAQ (reference sequence). With V trimmed by 1 base and J by 4 bases, 8 bases remained unmatched.